This is a list of T cell receptor beta chains from one sample in a study of blood T cell repertoires in COVID-19. TCRdb's copy holds only in-frame clones and misses some; the assay was immunoSEQ multiplex PCR. The sample records 250,000 to 400,000 clones, roughly 88% being singletons. The sequencing sample was made of peripheral blood. All receptors derive from a woman under 40 with COVID-19, enrolled during active disease. Both conserved end residues are trimmed from each CDR3. Fields, in order: J gene, V gene, CDR3 protein.

TRBJ2-5 TRBV15 ATSRDWGDQETQY
TRBJ2-2 TRBV6-4 ASSDSPETGELF
TRBJ2-4 TRBV3-1/TRBV3-2 ASSQGSGLIQY
TRBJ1-1 TRBV7-2 ASSIQGEDTEAF
TRBJ1-2 TRBV30 AWRRHPVGYT
TRBJ2-3 TRBV28 ASSSGLAGLTRTDTQY
TRBJ2-7 TRBV2 ASSELGTGNEQY
TRBJ2-1 TRBV19 ASSTRLAGYNEQF
TRBJ2-5 TRBV14 ASSQAEPNSYQETQY
TRBJ2-1 TRBV19 ASSKLAGGANEQF
TRBJ1-4 TRBV10-3 AISAGQDNEKLF
TRBJ2-5 TRBV6-5 ASRPGTLAGETQY
TRBJ1-3 TRBV9 ASSVFDRQYSGNTIY
TRBJ1-1 TRBV5-1 ASSPTGTGAVRTEAF
TRBJ1-2 TRBV25-1 ASTTGSYGYT
TRBJ2-5 TRBV2 ASSEGLAGGRGTQY
TRBJ2-5 TRBV6-2/TRBV6-3 ASSYSRPERETQY
TRBJ2-2 TRBV4-1 ASSHRDRESGELF